These 8 T cell receptor beta chains originate from one sample sequenced in a study of T cell changes during pregnancy in multiple sclerosis. Clones were sequenced by immunoSEQ multiplex PCR, and TCRdb holds only the in-frame ones, with some missing. Altogether around 69,000 clones are present, 80% to 95% being singletons, with the ten largest covering approximately 2%. This sample comprised peripheral blood, obtained in the third trimester of pregnancy. The source is a female donor in good health, enrolled as a control in a pregnancy study.

The chain joins TRBV5-6 to TRBJ2-1, with 8 nucleotides matching TRBD1. The CDR3 is made up of 18 amino acids. J gave up 4 bases and V 4 bases, and 16 bases lay outside the gene matches. Germline V gene data show CDR1 as SGHDT and CDR2 as YYEEEE. CDR3 loop: CASSPLQGVVAVYNEQFF. CDR3 DNA sequence: TGTGCCAGCAGCCCCTTACAGGGGGTGGTAGCGGTTTACAATGAGCAGTTCTTC.

The rearrangement uses TRBV7-9 and TRBJ2-2; the D is unclear. In germline, CDR1 is SEHNR, CDR2 FQNEAQ (reference sequence). The CDR3 sequence is 16 residues long. Trimming shortened V by 5 bases and J by 2 bases, and 15 bases separated the two germline ends. The CDR3 is CASSRVRSVNTGELFF. CDR3 DNA sequence: TGTGCCAGCAGCCGTGTACGATCGGTCAACACCGGGGAGCTGTTTTTT.

The chain uses TRBV7-9 and TRBJ2-7; 7 bases match TRBD1. The CDR3 is 14 residues long. V was clipped by 2 bases and J by 3 bases; unmatched bases: 4. Germline V gene sequence: CDR1 SEHNR, CDR2 FQNEAQ (reference sequence). Here the CDR3 reads CASSLPGQLYEQYF. The DNA for the CDR3 is TGTGCCAGCAGCTTACCGGGACAGCTCTACGAGCAGTACTTC.

V usage is TRBV4-2 and J usage is TRBJ2-2, with 12 bases that match TRBD2. Losses at the gene ends were 0 bases for V and 0 bases for J; bases not matched to a gene: 5. From germline, CDR1 is LGHNA and CDR2 YNFKEQ. The CDR3 contains 19 residues. The CDR3 nucleotides are TGTGCCAGCAGCCAAGATAGGCTAGCGGGGGGGGCGAACACCGGGGAGCTGTTTTTT. Translated: CASSQDRLAGGANTGELFF.

This clone has a handful of counts. The rearrangement links TRBV27 to TRBJ1-5; D is unresolved. Trimming pared 5 bases from V and 7 bases from J, leaving 21 bases between. The CDR3 length is 16 residues. CDR1 and CDR2 from the germline V gene are MNHEY and SMNVEV (reference sequence). The CDR3 bases are TGTGCCAGCAGTCCCCCCATCCGCGGGGAGGAGCAGCCCCAGCATTTT. Its translation is CASSPPIRGEEQPQHF.

CDR3 residues: CATSRKLAGSGTDTQYF. DNA of the CDR3: TGTGCCACCAGCAGGAAGTTAGCGGGCTCTGGCACAGATACGCAGTATTTT. The chain joins TRBV15 to TRBJ2-3; 7 positions match TRBD2. Germline assignment: CDR1 LNHNV and CDR2 YYDKDF (reference sequence). Losses at the gene ends were 3 bases for V and 1 base for J; bases not matched to a gene: 10. The length of the CDR3 is 17 residues.

This chain joins TRBV6-6 and TRBJ2-7, with 8 bases matching TRBD1. The V gene's germline CDR1 is MNHNY and CDR2 SVGAGI (reference sequence). The V and J ends lost 6 bases and 2 bases, in that order; junction bases with no gene match: 6. The CDR3 runs to 14 residues. The CDR3 spells CASRGDRNAYEQYF. As DNA, the CDR3 is TGTGCCAGCAGAGGGGACAGGAACGCCTACGAGCAGTACTTC.

This clone was detected once. CDR3 sequence reads: CASTNQGAGLETQYF. CDR3 nucleotide sequence: TGTGCCAGTACCAATCAGGGGGCTGGCCTTGAGACCCAGTACTTC. This chain links TRBV19 with TRBJ2-5, with 8 nucleotides matching TRBD1. CDR1 is LNHDA and CDR2 is SQIVND in the germline V gene (reference sequence). V shed 7 bases and J 5 bases; nucleotides not matched to a gene: 12. The CDR3 contains 15 residues.